The next 8 T cell receptor beta chains were all read from a single sample in a study of T cell repertoires in cytomegalovirus infection (dated by TCRdb to between 2017 and 2020). The run used an Illumina HiSeq 1500. TCRdb cleaned the public reads at Q25 with fastp, built clones with MiXCR and kept in-frame beta chains. Identical CDR3 protein sequences are pooled into one entry, listed with their most common genes and DNA. The table for this sample lists 28,000 or so distinct CDR3 sequences; approximately 18% of them were counted only once. More than 80% of the sample is held by the ten biggest clonotypes. Antigens of these TCRs are unknown. Explained via the paper, the treatment or condition label denotes: in vitro stimulation with specific CMV peptide epitopes to enrich CMV-specific T cells. The sample consisted of CD8+ T cells from cultured PBMCs, taken from culture after CMV antigen stimulation. Receptors were obtained from a human donor in good health (CMV status not recorded). Some clones in this sample may be carry-over from other donors' samples.

The chain employs TRBV7-4 and TRBJ1-1; no reliable D call. This CDR3 has 11 amino acids. Germline V gene lookup returns CDR1 SGHVT and CDR2 SQSDAQ. The V gene lost 4 bases and the J gene lost 7 bases, with 7 bases spanning the gap. Here the CDR3 reads CASSSPGEAFF. For the CDR3, the DNA is TGTGCCAGCAGCTCCCCGGGTGAAGCTTTCTTT.

This clonotype occurred many times. V is TRBV7-2 and J is TRBJ2-5; D is possibly TRBD1 or TRBD2 (6 bases each). Germline V lookup: CDR1 SGHTA, CDR2 FQGNSA. The CDR3 has 14 amino acids. V was pared by 1 base and J by 4 bases, with 10 bases between. The CDR3: CASSLVGGRETQYF. In nucleotides, the CDR3 is TGTGCCAGCAGCTTAGTTGGGGGGCGAGAGACCCAGTACTTC.

This clonotype was recorded many times. The V gene is TRBV7-6, the J gene TRBJ1-1; TRBD1 is a possible D gene (5 bases). Germline CDR1 SGHVS, CDR2 FNYEAQ. V lost 1 base, J lost 1 base, and 10 bases lay in between. The CDR3 extends over 15 amino acids. The CDR3 sequence is CASSLVFGGNTEAFF. The CDR3 coding sequence is TGTGCCAGCAGCTTAGTATTCGGGGGGAACACTGAAGCTTTCTTT.

The CDR3 bases are TGTGCCAGCAGCCCCGGGACAGGGAAGAACACCGGGGAGCTGTTTTTT. Its protein is CASSPGTGKNTGELFF. This chain uses TRBV7-6 with TRBJ2-2, with 9 bases matching TRBD1. The V and J ends lost 5 bases and 1 base, in that order; junction bases with no gene match: 5. Germline CDR1 reads SGHVS; CDR2 reads FNYEAQ. The CDR3 spans 16 residues.

This clonotype was seen repeatedly, ten times or more. This sequence joins TRBV7-2 and TRBJ2-1; D perhaps matches TRBD2 (5 bases). Trimming took 5 bases from V and 7 from J, leaving 18 bases between them. Germline-derived CDR1 and CDR2 are SGHTA and FQGNSA. The CDR3 runs to 15 residues. CDR3 sequence (DNA): TGTGCCAGCAGCCTGTTACCGGGATCCTTTAATGAGCAGTTCTTC. It yields the protein CASSLLPGSFNEQFF.

The V gene is TRBV6-2 or TRBV6-3, the J gene TRBJ2-2, with D possibly TRBD2 on 6 matching bases. The V end lost 0 bases, the J end lost 6 bases, and 11 bases lay between the germline ends. This CDR3 spans 15 amino acids. Per the germline V gene, CDR1 is MNHEY and CDR2 is SVGEGT. This CDR3 reads CASSYSTSLPGELFF. In DNA, the CDR3 is TGTGCCAGCAGTTACTCGACTAGTCTCCCCGGGGAGCTGTTTTTT.

This clonotype has more than one count but fewer than ten. An end of the junction does not agree with germline; a read error may underlie this. The chain joins TRBV6-1 to TRBJ2-6; 7 bases are a match to TRBD1. The V gene's germline CDR1 is MNHNS and CDR2 SASEGT. The CDR3 has 12 amino acids. CDR3 amino acids: CAGSEGRQGETF. CDR3 sequence (DNA): TGTGCCGGCAGTGAAGGTCGTCAGGGGGAAACTTTC.

This chain joins TRBV7-9 and TRBJ2-3; 10 nucleotides line up with TRBD1. The CDR3 totals 17 residues. Germline V gene data show CDR1 as SEHNR and CDR2 as FQNEAQ (reference sequence). The junction had 11 bases not matched to a gene; V was cut back by 5 bases and J by 3 bases. CDR3 protein: CASSPRSGQGVTDTQYF. The CDR3 bases are TGTGCCAGCAGCCCCCGCTCAGGACAGGGGGTAACAGATACGCAGTATTTT.